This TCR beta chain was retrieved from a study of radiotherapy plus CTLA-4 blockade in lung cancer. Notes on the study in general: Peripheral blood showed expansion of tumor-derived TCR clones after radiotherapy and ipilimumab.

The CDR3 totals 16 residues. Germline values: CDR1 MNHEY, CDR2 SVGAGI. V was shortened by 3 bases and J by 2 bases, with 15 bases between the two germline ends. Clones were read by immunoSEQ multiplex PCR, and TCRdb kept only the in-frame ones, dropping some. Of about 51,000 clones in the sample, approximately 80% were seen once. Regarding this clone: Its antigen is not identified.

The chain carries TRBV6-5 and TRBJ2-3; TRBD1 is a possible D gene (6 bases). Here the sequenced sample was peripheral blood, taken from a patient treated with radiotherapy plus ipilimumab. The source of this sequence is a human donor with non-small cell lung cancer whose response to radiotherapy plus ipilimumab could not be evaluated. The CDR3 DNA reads TGTGCCAGCAGTTATTCGTACAGGGCTTACACAGATACGCAGTATTTT. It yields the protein CASSYSYRAYTDTQYF.